The T cell receptor (beta chain) under discussion was sequenced for a study of OX40 agonist ivuxolimab in advanced cancers. Across the study: The patients' treatment was ivuxolimab, an agonistic anti-OX40 (CD134) antibody. Findings and limits, study-wide: Some of the lowest clonal expansion was seen in partial responders at 0.1-3.0 mg/kg.

Researchers took blood at baseline, on cycle 4 day 1, and on cycle 7 day 1. TCRdb's copy holds only in-frame clones and misses some; the assay was immunoSEQ multiplex PCR. The table lists just over 45,000 clones, over 90% of them singletons, with roughly 11% in the top ten. With regard to this clone: The target antigen is unknown.

The germline V gene encodes CDR1 SGHTA and CDR2 FQGTGA. V lost 2 bases and J lost 4, with 13 bases in between. This CDR3 region has 15 residues. This TCR came from an adult with an advanced solid tumor such as melanoma, head and neck, liver or kidney cancer. The gene calls are TRBV7-3 and TRBJ2-3; no reliable D call. This material consisted of CD4+ or CD8+ T cells sorted from blood, taken in a trial of the OX40 agonist ivuxolimab. The CDR3 coding sequence is TGTGCCAGCAGCTTACTCCCCGCGCAGGCAGATACGCAGTATTTT. It codes for CASSLLPAQADTQYF.